A single sample gave rise to the 27 T cell receptor beta chains below, sequenced in a study of cytomegalovirus exposure and HLA in healthy donors. It was with 60 Vbeta and 13 Jbeta primers that the PCR ran. Assay: immunoSEQ multiplex PCR; the TCRdb copy retains only in-frame clones and omits some. The sample lists approximately 170,000 clones; 75% to 85% were seen once. The sequenced sample was PBMCs. The receptors were sampled from a woman aged 50 to 65 in good health and CMV-seronegative.

The rearrangement joins TRBV5-6 to TRBJ2-5; 7 bases map to TRBD1. The V gene's germline CDR1 is SGHDT and CDR2 YYEEEE. The CDR3 is 16 residues long. The V and J ends lost 2 bases and 4 bases, in that order; junction bases with no gene match: 11. The CDR3 sequence: CASSFTGERFLETQYF. In DNA, the CDR3 is TGTGCCAGCAGCTTCACAGGGGAGAGGTTCCTAGAGACCCAGTACTTC.

In the case of this clone: The same CDR3 also results from other DNA sequences found in this sample. This sequence joins TRBV4-3 and TRBJ2-7, with TRBD1 matching 10 bases. This CDR3 is built from 14 residues. The J segment lost 2 bases and the V segment lost 3 bases, leaving 1 base of the junction unmatched. Germline assignment: CDR1 LGHNA and CDR2 YSLEER. The CDR3 reads CASSQDRGAYEQYF. The CDR3 nucleotides are TGCGCCAGCAGCCAGGACAGGGGGGCCTACGAGCAGTACTTC.

A single count supports this clone. The rearrangement links TRBV27 to TRBJ1-2, with 9 positions matching TRBD1. With V trimmed by 7 bases and J by 5 bases, 14 bases remained unmatched. The CDR3 runs to 16 residues. CDR1 is MNHEY and CDR2 is SMNVEV in the germline V gene (reference sequence). The CDR3 sequence: CASMSGTGTPRYGYTF. CDR3 sequence (DNA): TGTGCCAGCATGTCCGGGACAGGGACTCCCCGATATGGCTACACCTTC.

CDR3 loop: CASSLSALEQFF. The CDR3, as DNA: TGTGCCAGCAGCTTAAGCGCGCTTGAGCAGTTCTTC. The gene calls are TRBV7-8 and TRBJ2-1; D is unresolved. V was clipped by 2 bases and J by 9 bases, with 8 bases between them. Germline values: CDR1 SGHVS, CDR2 FQNEAQ. The CDR3 loop spans 12 amino acids.

This clone was found once. The rearrangement links TRBV5-1 to TRBJ1-2; no definite D call. Germline V gene data show CDR1 as SGHRS and CDR2 as YFSETQ. V gave up 4 bases and J gave up 6 bases, with 19 bases separating them. The CDR3 runs to 15 residues. CDR3 protein: CASSPPTGLGNGYTF. The CDR3 nucleotides are TGCGCCAGCAGCCCCCCGACGGGTCTCGGAAATGGCTACACCTTC. The full variable domain, its missing parts supplied by reference TRBV5-1 and TRBJ1-2, is KAGVTQTPRYLIKTRGQQVTLSCSPISGHRSVSWYQQTPGQGLQFLFEYFSETQRNKGNFPGRFSGRQFSNSRSEMNVSTLELGDSALYLCASSPPTGLGNGYTFGSGTRLTVV.

The V and J genes are TRBV9 and TRBJ1-6, with D perhaps matching TRBD1 (5 bases). Trimming pared 0 bases from V and 10 bases from J, leaving 11 bases between. CDR3 size: 14 residues. Germline values: CDR1 SGDLS, CDR2 YYNGEE. CDR3 in amino acids: CASSVATGGSPLHF. The CDR3 DNA sequence: TGTGCCAGCAGCGTAGCTACTGGGGGGTCACCCCTCCACTTT.

The chain joins TRBV7-9 to TRBJ2-1; 7 bases align to TRBD1. Germline CDR1 SEHNR, CDR2 FQNEAQ (reference sequence). Germline trimming cut 1 base from V and 7 bases from J; bases unmatched to any gene: 10. The CDR3 has 16 residues. DNA for the CDR3: TGTGCCAGCAGCTTAGGAGGCGAGGGGGCGCGGAATGAGCAGTTCTTC. It translates to CASSLGGEGARNEQFF.

This rearrangement joins TRBV2 to TRBJ2-1, with D tentatively TRBD1 (6 bases). Per germline, CDR1 SNHLY and CDR2 FYNNEI. The V end was cut by 8 bases, the J end by 4 bases, with 12 bases between. The CDR3 spans 13 residues. In nucleotides, the CDR3 is TGTGCCAGCGGTAGACAGGATTACAATGAGCAGTTCTTC. Residues: CASGRQDYNEQFF. The entire variable domain, with the rest obtained from reference TRBV2 and TRBJ2-1, is as follows: EPEVTQTPSHQVTQMGQEVILRCVPISNHLYFYWYRQILGQKVEFLVSFYNNEISEKSEIFDDQFSVERPDGSNFTLKIRSTKLEDSAMYFCASGRQDYNEQFFGPGTRLTVL.

This clone was recorded once. The chain combines TRBV19 with TRBJ1-1; 11 bases fit TRBD1. V dropped 7 bases and J dropped 5; count of bases not matched to a gene: 6. CDR3 size: 14 residues. Germline CDR1 is LNHDA and CDR2 is SQIVND (reference sequence). CDR3 region: CASTKDRGQTEAFF. The CDR3 nucleotides read TGTGCCAGTACAAAGGACAGGGGGCAGACTGAAGCTTTCTTT.

The chain joins TRBV19 to TRBJ2-3; 10 positions match TRBD1. Germline V gene data show CDR1 as LNHDA and CDR2 as SQIVND (reference sequence). The CDR3 has 16 amino acids. V trimming: 7 bases; J trimming: 6 bases; junction bases outside the gene matches: 13. Here the CDR3 DNA reads TGTGCCAGTAAAAGTGGGGACAGGGGCCCCGGGGATACGCAGTATTTT. Translation: CASKSGDRGPGDTQYF. Using reference TRBV19 and TRBJ2-3 for the parts outside the CDR3, the full variable domain is DGGITQSPKYLFRKEGQNVTLSCEQNLNHDAMYWYRQDPGQGLRLIYYSQIVNDFQKGDIAEGYSVSREKKESFPLTVTSAQKNPTAFYLCASKSGDRGPGDTQYFGPGTRLTVL.

The chain couples TRBV19 to TRBJ2-3; 8 bases match TRBD1. Germline V gene sequence: CDR1 LNHDA, CDR2 SQIVND (reference sequence). The J segment lost 0 bases and the V segment lost 6 bases, leaving 8 bases of the junction unmatched. The CDR3 runs 16 residues. The CDR3, as DNA: TGTGCCAGTAGCAGGGACAGGCTAGCTAGCACAGATACGCAGTATTTT. This codes for CASSRDRLASTDTQYF.

The chain couples TRBV5-1 to TRBJ2-3, with unresolved D. CDR1 SGHRS and CDR2 YFSETQ come from the germline V gene. The CDR3 totals 17 residues. Trimming shortened V by 0 bases and J by 0 bases, and 14 bases separated the two germline ends. In DNA, the CDR3 is TGCGCCAGCAGCTTGGCAGAATCCACTACTAGCACAGATACGCAGTATTTT. This codes for CASSLAESTTSTDTQYF.

The chain has TRBV7-2 and TRBJ2-2; 7 nucleotides match TRBD2. Trimming at V came to 1 base and at J to 1 base, leaving 6 bases not matched to a gene. From germline, CDR1 is SGHTA and CDR2 FQGNSA. CDR3 size: 17 residues. In nucleotides, the CDR3 is TGTGCCAGCAGCTTAGGTTGGGGGAGGGAGAACACCGGGGAGCTGTTTTTT. Translated, it gives CASSLGWGRENTGELFF.

This chain links TRBV10-1 with TRBJ2-3, with D possibly being TRBD1 (5 bases). The V gene's germline CDR1 is WNHNN and CDR2 SYGVQD (reference sequence). This CDR3 comprises 13 residues. V lost 6 bases to trimming and J lost 3 bases, with 10 bases between them. Written as DNA, the CDR3 is TGCGCCAGCAGGCAGGGCGAAACAGATACGCAGTATTTT. Its protein is CASRQGETDTQYF.

The chain uses TRBV9 and TRBJ2-2; D may be TRBD1 (6 bases). Germline-derived CDR1 and CDR2 are SGDLS and YYNGEE. Trimming took off 3 bases at V and 5 bases at J, with 20 bases between the two ends. The CDR3 spans 17 residues. CDR3 DNA sequence: TGTGCCAGCAGCGAGCAGGGGAATTCGCGCTTAACCGGGGAGCTGTTTTTT. Its protein is CASSEQGNSRLTGELFF. Combining the CDR3 with reference TRBV9 and TRBJ2-2 gives the whole variable domain DSGVTQTPKHLITATGQRVTLRCSPRSGDLSVYWYQQSLDQGLQFLIQYYNGEERAKGNILERFSAQQFPDLHSELNLSSLELGDSALYFCASSEQGNSRLTGELFFGEGSRLTVL.

J is TRBJ1-3 and V is TRBV6-6; no clear D gene. The CDR3 consists of 15 residues. V lost 4 bases and J 0 bases, leaving 10 bases between the germline ends. In germline, CDR1 is MNHNY, CDR2 SVGAGI (reference sequence). This chain's CDR3 is CASSSMRASGNTIYF. The CDR3 DNA sequence: TGTGCCAGCAGTTCTATGCGAGCCTCTGGAAACACCATATATTTT.

The J gene is TRBJ2-5, the V gene TRBV18, with TRBD1 identical over 9 bases. CDR1 and CDR2 (germline): KGHSH, LQKENI. V shed 2 bases and J 5 bases; nucleotides not matched to a gene: 3. The CDR3 covers 14 residues. The CDR3 here is CASSPTGGSETQYF. CDR3 bases: TGTGCCAGCTCACCAACAGGGGGCAGCGAGACCCAGTACTTC.

This chain joins TRBV30 and TRBJ1-6, with D perhaps matching TRBD1 (5 bases). Germline values: CDR1 GTSNPN, CDR2 SVGIG (reference sequence). The CDR3 runs 16 residues. Trimming took 3 bases from V and 1 from J, leaving 13 bases between them. CDR3 loop: CAWSSGGGSYNSPLHF. CDR3 in DNA: TGTGCCTGGAGCTCGGGGGGGGGATCCTATAATTCACCCCTCCACTTT.

The count of this clone is one. V usage is TRBV19 and J usage is TRBJ2-7; the D gene is possibly TRBD1 (6 bases). The CDR3 covers 15 residues. Trimming took off 1 base at V and 6 bases at J, with 16 bases between the two ends. Germline V lookup: CDR1 LNHDA, CDR2 SQIVND (reference sequence). CDR3 DNA: TGTGCCAGTAGTATAGGGCCCTCAACAGGGTCCGAGCAGTACTTC. Amino acid sequence: CASSIGPSTGSEQYF.

This sequence joins TRBV2 and TRBJ2-2, with no clear D. This CDR3 has 13 amino acids. Germline V gene data show CDR1 as SNHLY and CDR2 as FYNNEI. V shed 11 bases and J shed 4 bases, with 14 bases lying between them. The CDR3 region is CAGEEKSTGELFF. The DNA of the CDR3 is TGTGCCGGAGAGGAGAAATCCACCGGGGAGCTGTTTTTT.

V gene TRBV19 combines with J gene TRBJ2-6; maybe TRBD2 (5 bases). CDR3 length: 16 residues. Germline CDR1 reads LNHDA; CDR2 reads SQIVND (reference sequence). V was shortened by 3 bases and J by 0 bases, with 9 bases between the two germline ends. The CDR3 sequence: CASSIRGGSGANVLTF. The DNA of the CDR3 is TGTGCCAGTAGTATCCGCGGAGGCTCTGGGGCCAACGTCCTGACTTTC. The full variable domain, its missing parts supplied by reference TRBV19 and TRBJ2-6, is DGGITQSPKYLFRKEGQNVTLSCEQNLNHDAMYWYRQDPGQGLRLIYYSQIVNDFQKGDIAEGYSVSREKKESFPLTVTSAQKNPTAFYLCASSIRGGSGANVLTFGAGSRLTVL.

V is TRBV5-1 and J is TRBJ2-5, with no clear D. The J call is uncertain, as TRBJ2-7 better fits the DNA end. Germline-derived CDR1 and CDR2 are SGHRS and YFSETQ. The CDR3 spans 15 residues. The CDR3 coding sequence is TGCGCCAGCAGCTTAGGGCCTGATGGGGACTACGAGCAGTACTTC. Protein: CASSLGPDGDYEQYF.

The V and J genes are TRBV7-9 and TRBJ1-5; 8 nucleotides agree with TRBD1. The CDR3 is made up of 15 amino acids. V was pared by 5 bases and J by 3 bases, with 6 bases of the junction left unmatched. The germline V gene has CDR1 SEHNR and CDR2 FQNEAQ (reference sequence). CDR3 bases: TGTGCCAGCAGCCCGGACAGGGTCGCCAATCAGCCCCAGCATTTT. Amino acid sequence: CASSPDRVANQPQHF.

The gene calls are TRBV7-2 and TRBJ1-2; D gene unclear. The CDR3 is 12 residues long. V was trimmed by 1 base and J by 3 bases, leaving 3 bases between them. The V gene's germline CDR1 is SGHTA and CDR2 FQGNSA. DNA of the CDR3: TGTGCCAGCAGCTTAGGCGACTATGGCTACACCTTC. The encoded protein is CASSLGDYGYTF.

The chain has TRBV29-1 and TRBJ2-3, with D uncertain. The CDR3 totals 11 residues. Per the germline V gene, CDR1 is SQVTM and CDR2 is ANQGSEA. Trimming removed 2 bases from V and 2 bases from J, with 2 bases in between. The CDR3 region is CSVEYTDTQYF. The CDR3 DNA reads as TGCAGCGTTGAATACACAGATACGCAGTATTTT.

The chain uses TRBV5-1 and TRBJ1-5; maybe TRBD1 (6 bases). The CDR3 extends over 15 amino acids. V was trimmed by 7 bases and J by 2 bases, leaving 16 bases between them. Germline V gene data show CDR1 as SGHRS and CDR2 as YFSETQ. Here the CDR3 reads CASSRDTGGNQPQHF. CDR3 DNA sequence: TGCGCCAGCTCCCGGGACACCGGGGGCAATCAGCCCCAGCATTTT.

This clone has just a few counts. The chain couples TRBV7-9 to TRBJ1-4; tentative D call: TRBD1 (5 bases). The CDR3 runs to 15 residues. Deletions cut 1 base from V and 8 bases from J, with 14 bases between. In germline, CDR1 is SEHNR, CDR2 FQNEAQ (reference sequence). The DNA of the CDR3 is TGTGCCAGCAGCTTAGGTGGGCAGGGCCGCGAAAAACTGTTTTTT. Translation gives CASSLGGQGREKLFF.